This TCR beta chain was captured by sequencing in a study of OX40 agonist ivuxolimab in advanced cancers. For the study in its entirety: Ivuxolimab, which targeted the costimulatory receptor OX40 (CD134), was an agonistic, fully human IgG2 monoclonal antibody. In the dose-escalation cohort, roughly 80% of patients were male, and the mean age was around 60 years, with a range of roughly 23 to 85. Among the 52 dose-escalation patients, around 20 had hepatocellular carcinoma, around 15 melanoma, 9 renal cell carcinoma and 9 head and neck cancer. Peripheral TCRbeta sequencing aimed to test whether ivuxolimab altered TCR sequence diversity and caused clonal T-cell expansion. Partial responses occurred in three dose-escalation patients: two with cutaneous melanoma and one with hepatocellular carcinoma. Intravenous ivuxolimab was administered to patients every 2 weeks at six dose levels: 0.01, 0.1, 0.3, 1.5, 3 and 10 mg/kg. The monotherapy dose-escalation portion (N = 52 patients) of the phase I ivuxolimab trial is reported in the paper. Patients were allowed to have had prior anti-PD-1, anti-PD-L1 or anti-CTLA-4 therapy, and roughly 40% of the dose-escalation patients had previously received checkpoint inhibitors. On the study overall, not on this receptor specifically: Low levels of normalized T-cell clonal expansion were also seen in some patients who did not respond. On average, CD8+ T cells showed more expanded clones than CD4+ T cells after ivuxolimab. Which antigens the clonally expanded peripheral T cells were specific for was not determined. At doses of 0.1 to 3.0 mg/kg, clonal expansion of both CD4+ and CD8+ T cells in blood was seen between baseline and week 6. Partial responders in the 0.1-3.0 mg/kg groups had among the lowest normalized peripheral clonal expansion, especially among CD8+ T cells.

V drops 3 bases and J drops 2 bases, leaving 7 bases in between. CDR1 LNHDA and CDR2 SQIVND are derived from the germline V gene (reference sequence). Including cysteine and phenylalanine, the CDR3 has 14 amino acids. The retained sequence is limited to the CDR3, 42 bases, with the frame set at the first base. Genomic DNA was extracted from sorted cells for sequencing of the TCRbeta CDR3 region. TCRbeta CDR3 regions were sequenced using the immunoSEQ Assay. Sourced from immuneACCESS, this table was stored by TCRdb with only in-frame sequences that have V and J called. A share of the clones is absent; for the studies checked, an unresolved V gene accounts for under half, and the remainder has no known explanation. Within this sample are approximately 77,000 clones, with approximately 80% of them counted one time only. The top ten constitute around 1.8% of the sample. To note about this clone: No antigen is known for it. No much larger clone is present one base from it, and per-base qualities are unavailable.

The trial excluded patients who had a history of autoimmune disease or were on systemic immunosuppression. Peripheral blood for TCR sequencing was collected from all dose cohorts at baseline, on cycle 4 day 1, and on cycle 7 day 1. Samples came from an open-label, multicenter, first-in-human phase I dose-escalation trial of ivuxolimab. Adults with locally advanced or metastatic melanoma, renal cell carcinoma, hepatocellular carcinoma or head and neck squamous cell carcinoma were enrolled in the trial. Before TCR sequencing, CD4+ T cells and CD8+ T cells were sorted from peripheral blood as separate populations.

The source is an adult with an advanced solid tumor such as melanoma, head and neck, liver or kidney cancer. The sequences come from CD4+ or CD8+ T cells sorted from blood, collected in a trial of the OX40 agonist ivuxolimab. The chain is encoded by TRBV19 joined to TRBJ1-4; the D segment could be TRBD1, given 6 matching bases. The nucleotide sequence is TGTGCCAGTAGTATGACAGGCACTAATGAAAAACTGTTTTTT. Translated, it gives CASSMTGTNEKLFF.